This is a list of T cell receptor beta chains from one sample in a study of blood T cell repertoires in COVID-19. The repertoire was sequenced with immunoSEQ multiplex PCR; TCRdb's copy has only in-frame clones and lacks some. Of a few hundred thousand clones in the sample, approximately 85% were seen once. Sequenced material: peripheral blood. The receptors derive from a human donor in a cohort sampled during active COVID-19. Both conserved end residues are part of each CDR3. The D gene is left open where the match is weak. Rows give clone size only sometimes, using once, few, many, or a class for an expanded clone.

d_gene: .
j_gene: TRBJ1-3
abundance: .
len: 16
v_gene: TRBV9
CDR3nt: TGTGCCAGCAGCGTAACCTGGTCGGTGTCTGGAAACACCATATATTTT
CDR3aa: CASSVTWSVSGNTIYF

d_gene: TRBD2
j_gene: TRBJ2-6
abundance: .
len: 20
v_gene: TRBV19
CDR3nt: TGTGCCAGTAGTATAGGCCGTGGGCTAGCGGGAGTTACCGGGGCCAACGTCCTGACTTTC
CDR3aa: CASSIGRGLAGVTGANVLTF

d_gene: .
j_gene: TRBJ2-7
abundance: .
len: 14
v_gene: TRBV5-8
CDR3nt: TGTGCCAGCAGCTTGACAGGGAACACCTACGAGCAGTACTTC
CDR3aa: CASSLTGNTYEQYF

d_gene: TRBD1
j_gene: TRBJ2-7
abundance: .
len: 15
v_gene: TRBV19
CDR3nt: TGTGCCAGTAGTATGAGGACAGGCGCCAGCTACGAGCAGTACTTC
CDR3aa: CASSMRTGASYEQYF

d_gene: TRBD1
j_gene: TRBJ2-5
abundance: .
len: 14
v_gene: TRBV19
CDR3nt: TGTGCCAGTAGTCTACGACAGGGGATTGAGACCCAGTACTTC
CDR3aa: CASSLRQGIETQYF

d_gene: TRBD2
j_gene: TRBJ2-1
abundance: .
len: 14
v_gene: TRBV15
CDR3nt: TGTGCCACCAGCAGGCTGCGGGAGGGCAATGAGCAGTTCTTC
CDR3aa: CATSRLREGNEQFF

d_gene: TRBD2
j_gene: TRBJ2-2
abundance: .
len: 18
v_gene: TRBV7-3
CDR3nt: TGTGCCAGCAGCTTAATCGCTAGCGGGCCTTCGAACACCGGGGAGCTGTTTTTT
CDR3aa: CASSLIASGPSNTGELFF

d_gene: .
j_gene: TRBJ1-2
abundance: .
len: 14
v_gene: TRBV6-5
CDR3nt: TGTGCCAGCAGTTACTCTGGGGGGGCCCAAGGCTACACCTTC
CDR3aa: CASSYSGGAQGYTF

d_gene: TRBD2
j_gene: TRBJ2-5
abundance: .
len: 17
v_gene: TRBV15
CDR3nt: TGTGCCACCAGCAGAGAACTAGCGGGGGGCGCGGGGGAGACCCAGTACTTC
CDR3aa: CATSRELAGGAGETQYF

d_gene: TRBD2
j_gene: TRBJ2-7
abundance: .
len: 15
v_gene: TRBV7-9
CDR3nt: TGTGCCAGCAGCTTAGAGGGGACTAGCGGCTACGAGCAGTACTTC
CDR3aa: CASSLEGTSGYEQYF

d_gene: TRBD1
j_gene: TRBJ1-6
abundance: .
len: 14
v_gene: TRBV11-2
CDR3nt: TGTGCCAGCAGCTCACAGGGGGCGAATTCACCCCTCCACTTT
CDR3aa: CASSSQGANSPLHF

d_gene: .
j_gene: TRBJ1-1
abundance: few
len: 13
v_gene: TRBV19
CDR3nt: TGTGCCAGTAGTAATTACATGGGCGCTGAAGCTTTCTTT
CDR3aa: CASSNYMGAEAFF

d_gene: .
j_gene: TRBJ1-1
abundance: .
len: 15
v_gene: TRBV3-1/TRBV3-2
CDR3nt: TGTGCCAGCAGCCAAGGGCTAGTCCGCCCAACTGAAGCTTTCTTT
CDR3aa: CASSQGLVRPTEAFF

d_gene: TRBD1
j_gene: TRBJ1-2
abundance: .
len: 15
v_gene: TRBV6-5
CDR3nt: TGTGCCAGCACCCTTTTTGGAACAGGGGGCTATGGCTACACCTTC
CDR3aa: CASTLFGTGGYGYTF

d_gene: .
j_gene: TRBJ1-1
abundance: .
len: 12
v_gene: TRBV30
CDR3nt: TGTGCCAATGGGACTGAGAACACTGAAGCTTTCTTT
CDR3aa: CANGTENTEAFF

d_gene: TRBD1
j_gene: TRBJ1-2
abundance: .
len: 14
v_gene: TRBV30
CDR3nt: TGTGCCTGGAGTGTTGGACAGGGAAGCTATGGCTACACCTTC
CDR3aa: CAWSVGQGSYGYTF

d_gene: .
j_gene: TRBJ1-5
abundance: .
len: 13
v_gene: TRBV14
CDR3nt: TGTGCCAGCAGCAAAGAAGTAGATCAGCCCCAGCATTTT
CDR3aa: CASSKEVDQPQHF

d_gene: TRBD1
j_gene: TRBJ2-2
abundance: few
len: 18
v_gene: TRBV28
CDR3nt: TGTGCCAGCAGTTTATGGGTTAGCAGGGGGCTGAGTTCCGGGGAGCTGTTTTTT
CDR3aa: CASSLWVSRGLSSGELFF

d_gene: TRBD2
j_gene: TRBJ2-3
abundance: .
len: 17
v_gene: TRBV5-1
CDR3nt: TGCGCCAGCAGGTTCGGTAGCGGGAGTTTGAGCACAGATACGCAGTATTTT
CDR3aa: CASRFGSGSLSTDTQYF

d_gene: TRBD1
j_gene: TRBJ1-3
abundance: .
len: 14
v_gene: TRBV10-2
CDR3nt: TGCGCCAGCACCACGACAGGGGCTGGAAACACCATATATTTT
CDR3aa: CASTTTGAGNTIYF

d_gene: .
j_gene: TRBJ1-1
abundance: .
len: 11
v_gene: TRBV6-5
CDR3nt: TGTGCCAGCAGGACACAGGGATTGGCTTTCTTT
CDR3aa: CASRTQGLAFF

d_gene: TRBD2
j_gene: TRBJ2-1
abundance: .
len: 15
v_gene: TRBV7-2
CDR3nt: TGTGCCAGCAGCTTAGAGGCTAGCGGGAGCGATGAGCAGTTCTTC
CDR3aa: CASSLEASGSDEQFF

d_gene: .
j_gene: TRBJ1-6
abundance: .
len: 15
v_gene: TRBV11-2
CDR3nt: TGTGCCAGCAGCTTAGTCAGGGAGGGTAATTCACCCCTCCACTTT
CDR3aa: CASSLVREGNSPLHF

d_gene: .
j_gene: TRBJ2-2
abundance: .
len: 13
v_gene: TRBV5-1
CDR3nt: TGCGCCAGCAGCTTCGGAGAAACCGGGGAGCTGTTTTTT
CDR3aa: CASSFGETGELFF

d_gene: .
j_gene: TRBJ1-2
abundance: .
len: 14
v_gene: TRBV11-2
CDR3nt: TGTGCCAGCAGCTATACAGGGCCTAACTATGGCTACACCTTC
CDR3aa: CASSYTGPNYGYTF

d_gene: TRBD1
j_gene: TRBJ1-6
abundance: once
len: 20
v_gene: TRBV19
CDR3nt: TGTGCCAGTAGTATCTCGGGGACAGGGGTTCCGGGGCCCTATAATTCACCCCTCCACTTT
CDR3aa: CASSISGTGVPGPYNSPLHF

d_gene: .
j_gene: TRBJ1-1
abundance: .
len: 15
v_gene: TRBV19
CDR3nt: TGTGCCAGTAGTATAGGTAGCGGGCAGTTGTCTGAAGCTTTCTTT
CDR3aa: CASSIGSGQLSEAFF

d_gene: .
j_gene: TRBJ1-6
abundance: once
len: 16
v_gene: TRBV27
CDR3nt: TGTGCCAGCAGTTTATCGAATATGGGGGGTGGTTCACCCCTCCACTTT
CDR3aa: CASSLSNMGGGSPLHF

d_gene: .
j_gene: TRBJ1-2
abundance: .
len: 14
v_gene: TRBV29-1
CDR3nt: TGCAGCGACACAGAATCGGGGGGCTACGGTGGCTACACCTTC
CDR3aa: CSDTESGGYGGYTF

d_gene: TRBD2
j_gene: TRBJ2-2
abundance: .
len: 15
v_gene: TRBV6-6
CDR3nt: TGTGCCAGCAGTTACCAGACCCGGGAGGTCGGGGAGCTGTTTTTT
CDR3aa: CASSYQTREVGELFF

d_gene: .
j_gene: TRBJ1-3
abundance: few
len: 17
v_gene: TRBV3-1/TRBV3-2
CDR3nt: TGTGCCAGCAGCCAAGCCTCACTCCTGAGCTCTGGAAACACCATATATTTT
CDR3aa: CASSQASLLSSGNTIYF

d_gene: TRBD1
j_gene: TRBJ1-2
abundance: .
len: 15
v_gene: TRBV28
CDR3nt: TGTGCCAGCAGCACGACAGGGGGTGGTAACTATGGCTACACCTTC
CDR3aa: CASSTTGGGNYGYTF

d_gene: .
j_gene: TRBJ1-5
abundance: once
len: 14
v_gene: TRBV7-2
CDR3nt: TGTGCCAGCAGCTTCGGACAGATCAATCAGCCCCAGCATTTT
CDR3aa: CASSFGQINQPQHF

d_gene: TRBD1
j_gene: TRBJ2-5
abundance: .
len: 16
v_gene: TRBV5-6
CDR3nt: TGTGCCAGCAGGGATATGGGACAGGGCTACCAAGAGACCCAGTACTTC
CDR3aa: CASRDMGQGYQETQYF

d_gene: TRBD1
j_gene: TRBJ1-5
abundance: .
len: 15
v_gene: TRBV19
CDR3nt: TGTGCCAGTAGGGAGGACAGGGGAGCTAATCAGCCCCAGCATTTT
CDR3aa: CASREDRGANQPQHF

d_gene: TRBD1
j_gene: TRBJ2-7
abundance: .
len: 14
v_gene: TRBV5-8
CDR3nt: TGTGCCAGCAGCAGGACAGGGGGCGGCTACGAGCAGTACTTC
CDR3aa: CASSRTGGGYEQYF

d_gene: TRBD1
j_gene: TRBJ2-1
abundance: once
len: 15
v_gene: TRBV15
CDR3nt: TGTGCCACCAGCTCGGGACAGGGTCCCTACAATGAGCAGTTCTTC
CDR3aa: CATSSGQGPYNEQFF

d_gene: .
j_gene: TRBJ1-1
abundance: .
len: 17
v_gene: TRBV9
CDR3nt: TGTGCCAGCAGCGTAGACATGGGAGTTCCCCTGAACACTGAAGCTTTCTTT
CDR3aa: CASSVDMGVPLNTEAFF

d_gene: TRBD1
j_gene: TRBJ2-7
abundance: .
len: 14
v_gene: TRBV30
CDR3nt: TGTGCCTGGACCCGGACAGGGAGCACCTACGAGCAGTACTTC
CDR3aa: CAWTRTGSTYEQYF

d_gene: TRBD2
j_gene: TRBJ2-7
abundance: .
len: 16
v_gene: TRBV4-3
CDR3nt: TGCGCCAGCAGCCCACTAGCGGGAGTACCCTCCTACGAGCAGTACTTC
CDR3aa: CASSPLAGVPSYEQYF

d_gene: .
j_gene: TRBJ2-7
abundance: .
len: 15
v_gene: TRBV6-6
CDR3nt: TGTGCCAGCAGTTCCAACCCGCGGGACAGCTACGAGCAGTACTTC
CDR3aa: CASSSNPRDSYEQYF

d_gene: TRBD1
j_gene: TRBJ2-7
abundance: .
len: 15
v_gene: TRBV19
CDR3nt: TGTGCCAGTAGTATATCAGGACAGGGCCCCGACGAGCAGTACTTC
CDR3aa: CASSISGQGPDEQYF

d_gene: TRBD2
j_gene: TRBJ2-1
abundance: .
len: 16
v_gene: TRBV7-8
CDR3nt: TGTGCCAGCAGCCGCACAACTAGCGACTTCTACAATGAGCAGTTCTTC
CDR3aa: CASSRTTSDFYNEQFF

d_gene: TRBD1
j_gene: TRBJ2-7
abundance: .
len: 16
v_gene: TRBV24-1
CDR3nt: TGTGCCACCAGTGATTCCCGGGACAGGGTGTCGGGGGAGCAGTACTTC
CDR3aa: CATSDSRDRVSGEQYF

d_gene: .
j_gene: TRBJ1-2
abundance: once
len: 13
v_gene: TRBV12-3/TRBV12-4
CDR3nt: TGTGCCAGCAGTTTTGGACGGGGATATGGCTACACCTTC
CDR3aa: CASSFGRGYGYTF

d_gene: .
j_gene: TRBJ1-2
abundance: .
len: 12
v_gene: TRBV9
CDR3nt: TGTGCCAGCAGCGGGCAGGTCTATGGCTATACCTTC
CDR3aa: CASSGQVYGYTF

d_gene: .
j_gene: TRBJ1-1
abundance: .
len: 13
v_gene: TRBV9
CDR3nt: TGTGCCAGCAGCGTAAGGGGTGTGAAGCCTTCTCCCTTT
CDR3aa: CASSVRGVKPSPF

d_gene: .
j_gene: TRBJ1-1
abundance: .
len: 13
v_gene: TRBV27
CDR3nt: TGTGCCAGCAGTAGGGAGCTGAACACTGAAGCTTTCTTT
CDR3aa: CASSRELNTEAFF

d_gene: .
j_gene: TRBJ1-5
abundance: .
len: 15
v_gene: TRBV5-1
CDR3nt: TGCGCCAGCAGCTTGGCCGGAGGCTACAATCAGCCCCAGCATTTT
CDR3aa: CASSLAGGYNQPQHF

d_gene: .
j_gene: TRBJ1-1
abundance: .
len: 13
v_gene: TRBV6-6
CDR3nt: TGTGCCAGCAGTTACGGCCCAAACACTGAAGCTTTCTTT
CDR3aa: CASSYGPNTEAFF

d_gene: .
j_gene: TRBJ2-5
abundance: .
len: 15
v_gene: TRBV24-1
CDR3nt: TGTGCCACCAGTGATTTAGACAGGACCCAAGAGACCCAGTACTTC
CDR3aa: CATSDLDRTQETQYF

d_gene: TRBD1
j_gene: TRBJ1-5
abundance: .
len: 13
v_gene: TRBV28
CDR3nt: TGTGCCAGCAGCGGGACAGGGAATCAGCCCCAGCATTTT
CDR3aa: CASSGTGNQPQHF

d_gene: TRBD2
j_gene: TRBJ2-7
abundance: .
len: 15
v_gene: TRBV6-6
CDR3nt: TGTGCCAGCAGTCCCCCTTCCGGGTTGGGGGGGGAGCAGTACTTC
CDR3aa: CASSPPSGLGGEQYF

d_gene: .
j_gene: TRBJ2-5
abundance: .
len: 12
v_gene: TRBV5-8
CDR3nt: TGTGCCAGCCGAACAGGGTTTGAGACCCAGTACTTC
CDR3aa: CASRTGFETQYF

d_gene: TRBD1
j_gene: TRBJ2-7
abundance: .
len: 15
v_gene: TRBV9
CDR3nt: TGTGCCAGCAGCGTAGATGGACAGGGCACCTACGAGCAGTACTTC
CDR3aa: CASSVDGQGTYEQYF

d_gene: .
j_gene: TRBJ1-6
abundance: .
len: 12
v_gene: TRBV12-3/TRBV12-4
CDR3nt: TGTGCCAGCACAGGGTATAATTCACCCCTCCACTTT
CDR3aa: CASTGYNSPLHF

d_gene: TRBD2
j_gene: TRBJ2-7
abundance: .
len: 14
v_gene: TRBV5-1
CDR3nt: TGCGCCAGCAGCTTGGAGACGGGGGGGCTTGAGCAGTACTTC
CDR3aa: CASSLETGGLEQYF